The 6 T cell receptor beta chains in this list originate from one sample, sequenced in a study of T cell clonality in common variable immunodeficiency. Regarding the study as a whole: Common variable immunodeficiency TCR beta sequences reportedly had fewer deletions and N-nucleotide insertions.

These TCRs are of unknown antigen specificity. TCRdb's copy holds only in-frame clones and misses some; the assay was immunoSEQ multiplex PCR. The sample is made up of about 23,000 clones, none counted only once. Sequenced sample: peripheral blood mononuclear cells. The receptors originated from a human donor with common variable immunodeficiency.

This clone appeared a few times. The read terminates 3 residues before the CDR3 end, so the remaining end is supplied by the germline J gene. The chain combines TRBV19 with TRBJ2-7; tentative D call: TRBD2 (6 bases). Germline V gene data show CDR1 as LNHDA and CDR2 as SQIVND (reference sequence). V gave up 2 bases and J gave up 1 base, with 9 bases separating them. The CDR3 is 14 amino acids. CDR3 sequence: CASSINSGSYEQYF. CDR3 DNA, as far as it was read: TGTGCCAGTAGTATAAATAGCGGTTCCTACGAG.

Note on this clone: The read gets to within 3 residues of the CDR3 end, and the germline J gene fills in the rest. The chain links TRBV5-1 to TRBJ1-2, with D hard to call. Germline values: CDR1 SGHRS, CDR2 YFSETQ. CDR3 length equals 13 residues. V was cut by 0 bases and J by 2 bases, with 5 bases left in between. The covered CDR3 bases are TGCGCCAGCAGCTTGGGACTGAACTATGGC. Translating gives CASSLGLNYG. The entire CDR3 reads CASSLGLNYGYTF.

This clone was observed many times. The sequenced fragment ends 3 residues before the CDR3 boundary, so the rest is inferred from the germline J gene. The rearrangement uses TRBV18 and TRBJ2-5; the match to TRBD2 covers 8 bases. The germline gives CDR1 KGHSH, CDR2 LQKENI. The CDR3 contains 15 residues. J gave up 5 bases and V 1 base, and 6 bases lay outside the gene matches. CDR3 region: CASSPLAGNLETQYF. Partial CDR3 DNA: TGTGCCAGCTCACCACTAGCGGGGAATCTGGAGACC.

This clone was counted a few times. The read gets to within 3 residues of the CDR3 end, and the germline J gene fills in the rest. The rearrangement uses TRBV11-3 and TRBJ2-1; D might be TRBD1 (6 bases). From germline, CDR1 is SGHNT and CDR2 YENEEA. The CDR3 covers 12 residues. V was clipped by 2 bases and J by 9 bases, with 8 bases between them. The chain's CDR3 is CASSLQGSEQFF. Partial CDR3 DNA: TGTGCCAGCAGCTTACAGGGGAGTGAG. The full variable domain, in which reference TRBV11-3 and TRBJ2-1 provide the parts outside the CDR3, is EAGVVQSPRYKIIEKKQPVAFWCNPISGHNTLYWYLQNLGQGPELLIRYENEEAVDDSQLPKDRFSAERLKGVDSTLKIQPAELGDSAVYLCASSLQGSEQFFGPGTRLTVL.

A note on this clone: With the read ending 3 residues before the CDR3 end, the germline J gene is used to fill in that end. This rearrangement joins TRBV18 to TRBJ1-6; 7 bases fit TRBD1. This CDR3 is built from 14 residues. The junction had 2 bases not matched to a gene; V was cut back by 3 bases and J by 6 bases. Germline CDR1 reads KGHSH; CDR2 reads LQKENI. The CDR3 bases that were read are TGTGCCAGCTCACCGACAGGGTCTAATTCACCC. Its translation: CASSPTGSNSP. The whole CDR3 protein reads CASSPTGSNSPLHF.

The CDR3 here is CASSLGQRTGTQYF. CDR3 bases read: TGCGCCAGCAGCTTGGGCCAGCGGACGGGGACC. The chain couples TRBV5-1 to TRBJ2-5; D perhaps matches TRBD2 (5 bases). Read sequence stops 3 residues before the CDR3 end, and the germline J gene provides the missing end. Deletions cut 0 bases from V and 7 bases from J, with 13 bases between. The V gene's germline CDR1 is SGHRS and CDR2 YFSETQ. This CDR3 region has 14 residues.